This T cell receptor beta chain was sequenced in a study of cytomegalovirus exposure and HLA in healthy donors. At the level of the study: When 398 donors were genotyped, over 80% of them were found to fall in the Caucasian-associated ancestry cluster.

In the PCR, 60 Vbeta and 13 Jbeta primers were used. The repertoire was sequenced with immunoSEQ multiplex PCR; TCRdb's copy has only in-frame clones and lacks some. The table records some 80,000 clones, about 78% of them present only once. About this clone itself: Its antigen is unidentified.

Study results and caveats: Previously analyzed data showed that most TCR beta V segments were productive at a frequency of about 87% or about 30%. Cytomegalovirus-associated status was assigned to roughly 160 TCR beta chains. As a later analysis showed, several of the most significant clusters appeared to be linked to common viral pathogens.

Sequencing used PBMCs. This receptor was identified in a middle-aged man in good health and CMV-seronegative.

The CDR3 here is CATADRNTEAFF. CDR3 nucleotides: TGTGCCACCGCGGACAGGAACACTGAAGCTTTCTTT. J is TRBJ1-1 and V is TRBV15, with TRBD1 as a possible D gene (6 bases). V lost 8 bases and J lost 1, with 8 bases in between. CDR1 and CDR2 (germline): LNHNV, YYDKDF (reference sequence). The CDR3 is 12 residues long. Drawing the rest from reference TRBV15 and TRBJ1-1, the complete variable domain is DAMVIQNPRYQVTQFGKPVTLSCSQTLNHNVMYWYQQKSSQAPKLLFHYYDKDFNNEADTPDNFQSRRPNTSFCFLDIRSPGLGDTAMYLCATADRNTEAFFGQGTRLTVV.